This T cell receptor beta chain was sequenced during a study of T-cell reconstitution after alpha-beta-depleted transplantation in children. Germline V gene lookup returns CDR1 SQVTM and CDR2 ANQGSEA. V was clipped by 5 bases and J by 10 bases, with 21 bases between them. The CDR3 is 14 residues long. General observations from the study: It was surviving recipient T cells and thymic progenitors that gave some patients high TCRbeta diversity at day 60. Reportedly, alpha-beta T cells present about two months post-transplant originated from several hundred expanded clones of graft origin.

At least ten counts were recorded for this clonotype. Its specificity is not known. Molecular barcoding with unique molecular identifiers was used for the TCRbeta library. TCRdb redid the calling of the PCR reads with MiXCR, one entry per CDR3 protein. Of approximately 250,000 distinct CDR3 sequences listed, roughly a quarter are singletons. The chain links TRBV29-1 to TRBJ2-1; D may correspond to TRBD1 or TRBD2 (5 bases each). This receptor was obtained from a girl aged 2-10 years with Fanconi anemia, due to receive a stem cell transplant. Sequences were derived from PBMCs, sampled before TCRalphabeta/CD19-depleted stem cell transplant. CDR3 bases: TGCAGCGTTATCGGCGGTTGGGGGTTAAGCGAGCAGTTCTTC. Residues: CSVIGGWGLSEQFF.